This T cell receptor beta chain is from a study of cytomegalovirus exposure and HLA in healthy donors. CDR1 is SGHTA, CDR2 FQGNSA, per germline. The CDR3 sequence is 13 residues long. V lost 5 bases and J 7 bases, leaving 13 bases between the germline ends. In the PCR, 60 Vbeta and 13 Jbeta primers were used. Clones were read by immunoSEQ multiplex PCR, and TCRdb kept only the in-frame ones, dropping some. This sample yields about 160,000 clones, of which more than 70% are seen a single time; over 1.3% belongs to the top ten. The TCR was taken from a man aged 55-75 years in good health and CMV-seronegative. V is TRBV7-2 and J is TRBJ2-3, with D possibly matching TRBD2 (5 bases). Material: PBMCs. The CDR3 sequence: CASSPRTPNTQYF. The CDR3 DNA sequence: TGTGCCAGCAGCCCCAGGACTCCAAATACGCAGTATTTT.